The rows below give T cell receptor beta chains drawn from one sample of a study of T cell repertoires in cytomegalovirus infection. TCRdb passed the reads through MiXCR, listing each CDR3 protein once. The table records fewer than 650,000 distinct CDR3 sequences, approximately 40% of them present only once. Their target antigens are unknown. Sequencing used cultured PBMCs, obtained from culture after CMV antigen stimulation. All receptors come from a human donor in good health (CMV status not recorded). Some clones in this sample may be carry-over from other donors' samples. Both conserved end residues are part of each CDR3. A D gene is named only where the DNA matches it firmly. Some rows have no size entry. The others give once, few or many, or a class for an expanded clone.

d_call | j_call | v_call | cdr3_length | clone_size | cdr3_aa | cdr3_nt
- | TRBJ1-4 | TRBV20-1 | 13 | - | CSAKFAGSEKLFF | TGCAGTGCTAAGTTTGCCGGGAGTGAAAAACTGTTTTTT
- | TRBJ2-1 | TRBV19 | 17 | - | CASSGFGTASSYNEQFF | TGTGCCAGTAGTGGTTTTGGGACTGCAAGCTCCTACAATGAGCAGTTCTTC
- | TRBJ1-5 | TRBV7-2 | 16 | few | CASSLTAAYSNQPQHF | TGTGCCAGCAGCTTAACGGCAGCATATAGCAATCAGCCCCAGCATTTT
TRBD1 | TRBJ2-1 | TRBV6-1 | 16 | - | CASSYRRDSLDNEQFF | TGTGCCAGCAGTTACCGCCGGGACAGCCTCGACAATGAGCAGTTCTTC
TRBD2 | TRBJ2-3 | TRBV20-1 | 18 | - | CSARKGLAGAISTDTQYF | TGCAGTGCTAGAAAGGGACTAGCGGGGGCTATTAGCACAGATACGCAGTATTTT
TRBD2 | TRBJ2-1 | TRBV5-4 | 15 | few | CASSPGGLPYNEQFF | TGTGCCAGCAGCCCGGGAGGGCTCCCCTACAATGAGCAGTTCTTC
- | TRBJ2-7 | TRBV5-4 | 15 | - | CASSLGLGSFYEQYF | TGTGCCAGCAGCTTGGGTTTGGGTAGCTTCTACGAGCAGTACTTC
- | TRBJ1-1 | TRBV29-1 | 10 | - | CSDKNTEAFF | TGCAGCGACAAGAATACTGAAGCTTTCTTT
- | TRBJ1-3 | TRBV5-4 | 13 | - | CASSNGQRNTIYF | TGTGCCAGCAGCAACGGACAACGAAACACCATATATTTT
- | TRBJ1-1 | TRBV6-2/TRBV6-3 | 13 | few | CASRLGGGTEAFF | TGTGCCAGCCGACTGGGGGGAGGCACTGAAGCTTTCTTT
- | TRBJ1-1 | TRBV2 | 12 | - | CASSERSTEAFF | TGTGCCAGCAGTGAAAGAAGCACTGAAGCTTTCTTT
- | TRBJ2-5 | TRBV2 | 16 | - | CASIRGLRAGWETQYF | TGTGCCAGCATCAGAGGATTGAGGGCCGGGTGGGAGACCCAGTACTTC
- | TRBJ2-1 | TRBV7-6 | 17 | few | CASSLISGEDSYNEQFF | TGTGCCAGCAGCTTAATATCGGGGGAAGACTCCTACAATGAGCAGTTCTTC
- | TRBJ2-7 | TRBV25-1 | 15 | - | CASSEFSGRTYEQYF | TGTGCCAGCAGTGAATTCAGCGGGCGGACCTACGAGCAGTACTTC
TRBD1 | TRBJ2-7 | TRBV5-4 | 16 | - | CASSAPPGQGEYEQYF | TGTGCCAGCAGCGCGCCCCCCGGACAGGGGGAGTACGAGCAGTACTTC
- | TRBJ2-5 | TRBV7-7 | 14 | few | CASSLVLVGETQYF | TGTGCCAGCAGCTTAGTACTAGTCGGAGAGACCCAGTACTTC
- | TRBJ1-1 | TRBV7-9 | 15 | - | CASSSGNRMNTEAFF | TGTGCCAGCAGCTCCGGGAACAGGATGAACACTGAAGCTTTCTTT
TRBD2 | TRBJ2-1 | TRBV7-2 | 14 | - | CASKPGGAGNEQFF | TGTGCCAGCAAACCCGGGGGGGCTGGTAATGAGCAGTTCTTC
- | TRBJ2-5 | TRBV12-3/TRBV12-4 | 19 | - | CASSERRRGLSPVLQTQYF | TGTGCCAGCAGTGAGCGGCGTCGGGGACTCAGTCCCGTGTTGCAGACCCAGTACTTC
- | TRBJ1-5 | TRBV7-2 | 16 | - | CASSLTLQVGDQLQHF | TGTGCCAGCAGCTTAACTCTGCAGGTAGGGGATCAGCTCCAGCATTTT
- | TRBJ2-3 | TRBV7-6 | 14 | - | CASSLNSGTDTQYF | TGTGCCAGCAGCTTAAACTCTGGCACAGATACGCAGTATTTT
- | TRBJ2-2 | TRBV6-1 | 15 | - | CASTEKRTPGGELFF | TGTGCCAGCACTGAGAAGCGGACGCCGGGCGGGGAGCTGTTTTTT
- | TRBJ1-2 | TRBV5-1 | 13 | - | CASSMDGHYGYTF | TGCGCCAGCAGCATGGACGGCCACTATGGCTACACCTTC
- | TRBJ1-5 | TRBV10-1 | 13 | - | CASSPEVNQPQHF | TGCGCCAGCAGTCCTGAGGTCAATCAGCCCCAGCATTTT
TRBD1 | TRBJ2-3 | TRBV6-5 | 13 | - | CASSTGGSDTQYF | TGTGCCAGCAGTACAGGGGGGTCAGATACACAGTATTTT
- | TRBJ2-7 | TRBV11-2 | 13 | few | CASSFPAVYEQYF | TGTGCCAGCAGCTTTCCGGCCGTCTACGAGCAGTACTTC
- | TRBJ2-5 | TRBV4-3 | 14 | once | CASSQDDYRETQYF | TGCGCCAGCAGCCAGGATGACTATCGGGAGACCCAGTACTTC
TRBD1 | TRBJ1-1 | TRBV12-5 | 14 | - | CASGLGGQATEAFF | TGTGCTAGTGGTTTGGGTGGACAGGCGACTGAAGCTTTCTTT
TRBD2 | TRBJ2-3 | TRBV6-5 | 19 | - | CASSSETSGGVLSTDTQYF | TGTGCCAGCAGTTCAGAAACTAGCGGGGGGGTCCTAAGCACAGATACGCAGTATTTT
- | TRBJ2-7 | TRBV12-3/TRBV12-4 | 16 | - | CASTFSRATSIREQYF | TGTGCCAGCACCTTCTCCCGGGCTACAAGTATAAGGGAGCAGTACTTC
TRBD1 | TRBJ2-7 | TRBV2 | 14 | - | CASSIGQVWYEQYF | TGTGCCAGCAGTATAGGACAGGTTTGGTACGAGCAGTACTTC
TRBD2 | TRBJ2-1 | TRBV6-1 | 18 | - | CASSYGLAGKASYNEQFF | TGTGCCAGCAGTTACGGGCTAGCGGGAAAGGCGTCCTACAATGAGCAGTTCTTC
- | TRBJ2-7 | TRBV19 | 14 | - | CASSEGGVTRAQYF | TGTGCCAGTAGTGAAGGGGGGGTAACGCGAGCGCAGTACTTC
- | TRBJ2-1 | TRBV11-2 | 14 | few | CASSQSSSYNEQFF | TGTGCCAGCAGCCAATCGAGCTCCTACAATGAGCAGTTCTTC
- | TRBJ1-2 | TRBV7-2 | 13 | many | CASSLVAGYGYTF | TGTGCCAGCAGCTTAGTGGCCGGCTATGGCTACACCTTC
TRBD1 | TRBJ1-5 | TRBV2 | 12 | few | CASSQGAQPQHF | TGTGCCAGCAGTCAGGGGGCACAGCCCCAGCATTTT
- | TRBJ1-1 | TRBV19 | 14 | once | CASHAPPLPSGAFF | TGTGCCAGCCACGCCCCTCCGCTCCCCTCTGGCGCTTTCTTT
TRBD1 | TRBJ2-7 | TRBV11-2 | 15 | once | CASSVTGGAAWDQYF | TGTGCCAGCAGCGTCACAGGGGGTGCCGCCTGGGATCAGTACTTC
TRBD2 | TRBJ2-5 | TRBV20-1 | 15 | - | CSARAPRRGKETQYF | TGCAGTGCTAGAGCCCCGAGGCGGGGGAAAGAGACCCAGTACTTC
- | TRBJ2-7 | TRBV7-2 | 15 | few | CASSAHGGDSYEQYF | TGTGCCAGCAGCGCCCACGGGGGAGACTCCTACGAGCAGTACTTC
TRBD2 | TRBJ2-4 | TRBV20-1 | 15 | few | CSARPLGTSENIQYF | TGCAGTGCTAGACCTCTCGGGACTAGCGAAAACATTCAGTACTTC
- | TRBJ1-3 | TRBV7-6 | 16 | - | CASSLMAKLSGNTIYF | TGTGCCAGCAGCTTAATGGCAAAACTCTCTGGAAACACCATATATTTT
TRBD2 | TRBJ2-2 | TRBV18 | 16 | - | CASSPRAGLNTGELFF | TGTGCCAGCTCCCCTAGAGCGGGACTGAACACCGGGGAGCTGTTTTTT
- | TRBJ1-6 | TRBV4-1 | 16 | - | CASSQTTGSSGSPLHF | TGCGCCAGCAGCCAAACTACTGGATCTTCGGGTTCACCCCTCCACTTT
- | TRBJ2-3 | TRBV28 | 12 | - | CASSPSSYTQYF | TGTGCCAGCAGTCCTAGCTCCTATACGCAGTATTTT
- | TRBJ2-1 | TRBV7-7 | 13 | few | CASSLGSGDEQFF | TGTGCCAGCAGCTTAGGCTCGGGCGATGAGCAGTTCTTC
TRBD1 | TRBJ2-7 | TRBV7-9 | 15 | - | CASSSRDSISYEQYF | TGTGCCAGCAGCTCCCGGGACAGCATCTCCTACGAGCAGTACTTC
- | TRBJ1-4 | TRBV4-3 | 18 | - | CASSQDLIRELTNEKLFF | TGCGCCAGCAGCCAAGATCTTATACGGGAGTTAACTAATGAAAAACTGTTTTTT
TRBD1 | TRBJ1-1 | TRBV7-2 | 17 | few | CASSLARSGGANTEAFF | TGTGCCAGCAGCTTAGCGAGGTCAGGGGGGGCCAACACTGAAGCTTTCTTT
- | TRBJ2-1 | TRBV2 | 13 | - | CASSESRNNEQFF | TGTGCCAGCAGTGAAAGCAGGAACAATGAGCAGTTCTTC
- | TRBJ2-5 | TRBV7-9 | 13 | few | CASSRDQGETQYF | TGTGCCAGCAGCCGGGACCAGGGAGAGACCCAGTACTTC
- | TRBJ2-7 | TRBV7-2 | 14 | - | CASAKRAATYEQYF | TGTGCCAGCGCCAAACGGGCAGCGACCTACGAGCAGTACTTC
- | TRBJ2-1 | TRBV7-2 | 15 | - | CASSLTGQGSNEQFF | TGTGCCAGCAGCTTAACGGGTCAGGGAAGCAATGAGCAGTTCTTC
TRBD1 | TRBJ1-1 | TRBV7-2 | 14 | many | CASSSRTGGGSAFF | TGTGCCAGCAGCTCCCGGACAGGCGGGGGTTCAGCTTTCTTT
TRBD1 | TRBJ1-2 | TRBV6-5 | 15 | - | CASSFLPGQLYGYTF | TGTGCCAGCAGTTTTTTACCGGGACAGTTATATGGCTACACCTTC
TRBD1 | TRBJ1-2 | TRBV6-6 | 13 | - | CASRRTGADGYTF | TGTGCCAGCAGGCGGACAGGCGCTGATGGCTACACCTTC
- | TRBJ2-1 | TRBV2 | 13 | - | CASSEAGHNEQFF | TGTGCCAGCAGTGAAGCGGGGCACAATGAGCAGTTCTTC
- | TRBJ1-5 | TRBV7-8 | 15 | - | CASSLGTKGNQPQHF | TGTGCCAGCAGCTTAGGGACAAAAGGGAATCAGCCCCAGCATTTT
TRBD2 | TRBJ2-1 | TRBV6-6 | 16 | - | CASSIPGLAGGDKQFF | TGTGCCAGCAGTATCCCGGGACTAGCGGGGGGGGATAAGCAGTTCTTC
- | TRBJ2-1 | TRBV19 | 16 | - | CARRQGEGSSYNEQFF | TGTGCCAGACGCCAGGGGGAGGGGAGCTCCTACAATGAGCAGTTCTTC